A single sample is the source of the 13 T cell receptor beta chains below, sequenced in a study of blood T cell repertoires in COVID-19. TCRdb keeps only in-frame clones here, not all; method: immunoSEQ multiplex PCR. The table has roughly 380,000 clones, approximately 91% seen once. Sequenced input: PBMCs or T cells enriched from blood (not recorded which). The receptors here all came from a woman in her 30s who had been exposed to COVID-19.

CDR3 amino acids: CASSSTWQAYTEAFF. For the CDR3, the DNA is TGTGCCAGCAGCTCTACCTGGCAAGCGTACACTGAAGCTTTCTTT. J is TRBJ1-1 and V is TRBV6-5; D is unclear. The CDR3 consists of 15 residues. V was cut by 6 bases and J by 3 bases, with 17 bases left in between. Germline V CDR1 and CDR2: MNHEY, SVGAGI.

J is TRBJ1-1 and V is TRBV14; 7 bases align to TRBD1. The germline gives CDR1 SGHDN, CDR2 FVKESK. The CDR3 is 14 amino acids. Losses at the gene ends were 4 bases for V and 3 bases for J; bases not matched to a gene: 5. The CDR3 region is CASSPDRAYTEAFF. The CDR3, as DNA: TGTGCCAGCAGCCCAGACAGGGCGTACACTGAAGCTTTCTTT.

V and J are TRBV3-1 (or the pseudogene TRBV3-2) and TRBJ1-5; D is uncertain. Germline-derived CDR1 and CDR2 are LGHDT and YNNKEL (reference sequence). This CDR3 is 13 amino acids long. Trimming stripped 2 bases from V and 7 bases from J, with 9 bases between. The CDR3 region is CASSQSSEQPQHF. CDR3 DNA: TGTGCCAGCAGCCAATCCTCGGAGCAGCCCCAGCATTTT.

CDR3 region: CASSPRTGLNEKLFF. Here the CDR3 DNA reads TGTGCCAGCAGCCCGCGGACAGGGCTAAATGAAAAACTGTTTTTT. The V and J genes are TRBV7-2 and TRBJ1-4, with 8 positions matching TRBD1. This CDR3 comprises 15 residues. The V gene end was trimmed by 5 bases and the J gene end by 5 bases; junction bases not matched to a gene: 7. Germline loops: CDR1 SGHTA, CDR2 FQGNSA. The full variable domain, with the rest looked up from reference TRBV7-2 and TRBJ1-4, is GAGVSQSPSNKVTEKGKDVELRCDPISGHTALYWYRQSLGQGLEFLIYFQGNSAPDKSGLPSDRFSAERTGGSVSTLTIQRTQQEDSAVYLCASSPRTGLNEKLFFGSGTQLSVL.

CDR3 sequence: CASSMFTGTPPSTDTQYF. The CDR3 nucleotides are TGTGCCAGTAGTATGTTCACCGGGACACCACCTAGCACAGATACGCAGTATTTT. This sequence joins TRBV19 and TRBJ2-3, with a weak D call TRBD1 (6 bases). Trimming left V 3 bases short and J 0 bases short, with 19 bases between. The CDR3 runs to 18 residues. CDR1 LNHDA and CDR2 SQIVND come from the germline V gene (reference sequence).

The CDR3 reads CASSRKEEQFF. Here the CDR3 DNA reads TGTGCCAGCAGCAGAAAGGAGGAGCAGTTCTTC. V usage is TRBV12-3 or TRBV12-4 and J usage is TRBJ2-1, with D hard to call. The CDR3 contains 11 residues. V was shortened by 6 bases and J by 10 bases, with 10 bases between the two germline ends.

This clone was observed a single time. The V call is TRBV5-1, the J call TRBJ2-7; TRBD1 matches at 7 bases. This CDR3 is built from 14 residues. The V gene end was trimmed by 6 bases and the J gene end by 3 bases; junction bases not matched to a gene: 9. Germline CDR1 and CDR2: SGHRS and YFSETQ. This CDR3 reads CASTFDRANYEQYF. CDR3 nucleotides: TGCGCCAGCACCTTCGACAGGGCCAACTACGAGCAGTACTTC. Full variable domain (rest looked up from reference TRBV5-1 and TRBJ2-7): KAGVTQTPRYLIKTRGQQVTLSCSPISGHRSVSWYQQTPGQGLQFLFEYFSETQRNKGNFPGRFSGRQFSNSRSEMNVSTLELGDSALYLCASTFDRANYEQYFGPGTRLTVT.

This chain connects TRBV9 to TRBJ1-4, with D possibly TRBD1 on 6 matching bases. Germline CDR1 is SGDLS and CDR2 is YYNGEE. The length of the CDR3 is 16 residues. Trimming left V 0 bases short and J 6 bases short, with 15 bases between. The CDR3 here is CASSVGSRGIDEKLFF. The CDR3 DNA follows: TGTGCCAGCAGCGTAGGTTCTAGGGGGATTGATGAAAAACTGTTTTTT.

This clone was seen a handful of times. The chain combines TRBV12-5 with TRBJ1-1, with 9 nucleotides matching TRBD1. CDR1 and CDR2 (germline): LGHNT, FRNRAP. J gave up 4 bases and V 5 bases, and 5 bases lay outside the gene matches. The CDR3 extends over 14 amino acids. This CDR3 is CASGTGQGITEAFF. The CDR3 coding sequence is TGTGCTAGTGGTACGGGACAGGGCATCACTGAAGCTTTCTTT.

The chain recombines TRBV18 with TRBJ2-1; tentative D call: TRBD1 (6 bases). V was cut by 2 bases and J by 2 bases, with 22 bases left in between. Germline V CDR1 and CDR2: KGHSH, LQKENI. This CDR3 is built from 19 residues. CDR3 protein: CASSPGGNSDSSTYNEQFF. In DNA, the CDR3 is TGTGCCAGCTCACCAGGGGGCAACTCGGACAGTTCGACCTACAATGAGCAGTTCTTC.

This chain connects TRBV29-1 to TRBJ1-2; TRBD1 matches 8 bases. The CDR3 contains 13 residues. Germline V gene sequence: CDR1 SQVTM, CDR2 ANQGSEA. J gave up 6 bases and V 6 bases, and 9 bases lay outside the gene matches. The CDR3 nucleotides read TGCAGCGTGGTCGCGACAGGGGTGCATGGCTACACCTTC. Protein: CSVVATGVHGYTF.

The rearrangement links TRBV5-6 to TRBJ2-1; 10 positions match TRBD1. The V segment lost 0 bases and the J segment 2 bases; nucleotides outside the gene matches: 5. The CDR3 spans 17 residues. Germline loops: CDR1 SGHDT, CDR2 YYEEEE. This CDR3 reads CASSLVVGTGAYNEQFF. The CDR3 DNA follows: TGTGCCAGCAGCTTGGTGGTTGGGACAGGGGCCTACAATGAGCAGTTCTTC.

The V and J genes are TRBV5-1 and TRBJ1-1; tentative D call: TRBD1 (5 bases). The V and J ends lost 0 bases and 4 bases respectively, with 13 bases between them. The CDR3 runs to 15 residues. Germline CDR1 and CDR2: SGHRS and YFSETQ. This chain's CDR3 is CASSLGPGRGTEAFF. The CDR3 DNA reads TGCGCCAGCAGCTTGGGTCCAGGGCGAGGCACTGAAGCTTTCTTT.